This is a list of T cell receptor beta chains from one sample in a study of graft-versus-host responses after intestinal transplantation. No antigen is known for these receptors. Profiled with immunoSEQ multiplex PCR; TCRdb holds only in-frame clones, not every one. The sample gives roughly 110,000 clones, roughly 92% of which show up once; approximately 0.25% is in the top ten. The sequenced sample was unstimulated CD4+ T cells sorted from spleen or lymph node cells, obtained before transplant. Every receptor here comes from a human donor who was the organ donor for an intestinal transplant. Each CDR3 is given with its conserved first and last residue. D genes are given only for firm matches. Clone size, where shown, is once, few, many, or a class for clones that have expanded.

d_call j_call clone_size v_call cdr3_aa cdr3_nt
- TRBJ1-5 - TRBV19 CASSMRDQGRQNQPQHF TGTGCCAGTAGTATGCGCGACCAGGGTCGCCAGAATCAGCCCCAGCATTTT
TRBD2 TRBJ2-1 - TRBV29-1 CSVTSGRATNEQFF TGCAGCGTCACTAGCGGGAGGGCTACGAATGAGCAGTTCTTC
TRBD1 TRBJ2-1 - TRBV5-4 CASSSKGQGYNEQFF TGTGCCAGCAGTTCCAAGGGACAGGGGTACAATGAGCAGTTCTTC
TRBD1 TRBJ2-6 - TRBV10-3 CAIGQGADGANVLTF TGTGCCATCGGACAGGGGGCGGATGGGGCCAACGTCCTGACTTTC
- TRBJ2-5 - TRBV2 CASRKTSLETQYF TGTGCCAGCAGAAAGACTAGTTTGGAGACCCAGTACTTC
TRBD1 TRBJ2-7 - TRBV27 CASSSTGGRGQYF TGTGCCAGCAGTTCGACAGGGGGACGGGGGCAGTACTTC
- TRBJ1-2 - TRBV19 CASSKGSSAGYTF TGTGCCAGTAGTAAAGGGTCGTCAGCGGGCTACACCTTC
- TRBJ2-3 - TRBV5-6 CASSLVLGTDTQYF TGTGCCAGCAGCTTGGTACTCGGGACAGATACGCAGTATTTT
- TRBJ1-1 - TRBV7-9 CASSFPASSTEAFF TGTGCCAGCAGCTTCCCCGCTTCGAGCACTGAAGCTTTCTTT
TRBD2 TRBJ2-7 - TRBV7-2 CASSSLTSGRAGYEQYF TGTGCCAGCAGCTCCCTAACTAGCGGGAGGGCCGGTTACGAGCAGTACTTC
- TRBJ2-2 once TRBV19 CASRRPTPWNTGELFF TGTGCCAGCCGCCGCCCCACCCCTTGGAACACCGGGGAGCTGTTTTTT
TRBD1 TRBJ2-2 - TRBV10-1 CASGGQGTGELFF TGCGCCAGCGGGGGACAGGGCACCGGGGAGCTGTTTTTT
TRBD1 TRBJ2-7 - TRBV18 CASSPDRNEQYF TGTGCCAGCTCCCCGGACAGGAACGAGCAGTACTTC
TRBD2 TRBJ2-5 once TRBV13 CASSRKGLAGLGTQYF TGTGCCAGCAGCCGAAAGGGACTAGCGGGATTGGGGACCCAGTACTTC
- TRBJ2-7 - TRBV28 CASSLGRRDILTHEQYF TGTGCCAGCAGTTTAGGCCGTCGGGACATTCTAACCCACGAGCAGTACTTC
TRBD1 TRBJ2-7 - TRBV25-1 CASSTGTDLSYEQYF TGTGCCAGCAGCACCGGGACAGACCTCTCCTACGAGCAGTACTTC
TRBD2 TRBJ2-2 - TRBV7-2 CASSQKGRAYPGELFF TGTGCCAGCAGCCAGAAGGGGAGGGCCTATCCCGGGGAGCTGTTTTTT
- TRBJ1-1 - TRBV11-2 CASSLAGDAEAFF TGTGCCAGCAGCTTAGCAGGGGACGCTGAAGCTTTCTTT
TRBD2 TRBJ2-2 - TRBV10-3 CAISGLAGEVGELFF TGTGCCATCAGCGGACTAGCGGGAGAGGTCGGGGAGCTGTTTTTT
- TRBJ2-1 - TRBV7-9 CASSLAQPGYNEQFF TGTGCCAGCAGCTTAGCGCAACCGGGATACAATGAGCAGTTCTTC
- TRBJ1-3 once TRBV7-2 CASSLRAFGNTIYF TGTGCCAGCAGCTTAAGGGCGTTTGGAAACACCATATATTTT
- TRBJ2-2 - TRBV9 CASSVVSGTTGELFF TGTGCCAGCAGCGTAGTATCAGGTACCACCGGGGAGCTGTTTTTT